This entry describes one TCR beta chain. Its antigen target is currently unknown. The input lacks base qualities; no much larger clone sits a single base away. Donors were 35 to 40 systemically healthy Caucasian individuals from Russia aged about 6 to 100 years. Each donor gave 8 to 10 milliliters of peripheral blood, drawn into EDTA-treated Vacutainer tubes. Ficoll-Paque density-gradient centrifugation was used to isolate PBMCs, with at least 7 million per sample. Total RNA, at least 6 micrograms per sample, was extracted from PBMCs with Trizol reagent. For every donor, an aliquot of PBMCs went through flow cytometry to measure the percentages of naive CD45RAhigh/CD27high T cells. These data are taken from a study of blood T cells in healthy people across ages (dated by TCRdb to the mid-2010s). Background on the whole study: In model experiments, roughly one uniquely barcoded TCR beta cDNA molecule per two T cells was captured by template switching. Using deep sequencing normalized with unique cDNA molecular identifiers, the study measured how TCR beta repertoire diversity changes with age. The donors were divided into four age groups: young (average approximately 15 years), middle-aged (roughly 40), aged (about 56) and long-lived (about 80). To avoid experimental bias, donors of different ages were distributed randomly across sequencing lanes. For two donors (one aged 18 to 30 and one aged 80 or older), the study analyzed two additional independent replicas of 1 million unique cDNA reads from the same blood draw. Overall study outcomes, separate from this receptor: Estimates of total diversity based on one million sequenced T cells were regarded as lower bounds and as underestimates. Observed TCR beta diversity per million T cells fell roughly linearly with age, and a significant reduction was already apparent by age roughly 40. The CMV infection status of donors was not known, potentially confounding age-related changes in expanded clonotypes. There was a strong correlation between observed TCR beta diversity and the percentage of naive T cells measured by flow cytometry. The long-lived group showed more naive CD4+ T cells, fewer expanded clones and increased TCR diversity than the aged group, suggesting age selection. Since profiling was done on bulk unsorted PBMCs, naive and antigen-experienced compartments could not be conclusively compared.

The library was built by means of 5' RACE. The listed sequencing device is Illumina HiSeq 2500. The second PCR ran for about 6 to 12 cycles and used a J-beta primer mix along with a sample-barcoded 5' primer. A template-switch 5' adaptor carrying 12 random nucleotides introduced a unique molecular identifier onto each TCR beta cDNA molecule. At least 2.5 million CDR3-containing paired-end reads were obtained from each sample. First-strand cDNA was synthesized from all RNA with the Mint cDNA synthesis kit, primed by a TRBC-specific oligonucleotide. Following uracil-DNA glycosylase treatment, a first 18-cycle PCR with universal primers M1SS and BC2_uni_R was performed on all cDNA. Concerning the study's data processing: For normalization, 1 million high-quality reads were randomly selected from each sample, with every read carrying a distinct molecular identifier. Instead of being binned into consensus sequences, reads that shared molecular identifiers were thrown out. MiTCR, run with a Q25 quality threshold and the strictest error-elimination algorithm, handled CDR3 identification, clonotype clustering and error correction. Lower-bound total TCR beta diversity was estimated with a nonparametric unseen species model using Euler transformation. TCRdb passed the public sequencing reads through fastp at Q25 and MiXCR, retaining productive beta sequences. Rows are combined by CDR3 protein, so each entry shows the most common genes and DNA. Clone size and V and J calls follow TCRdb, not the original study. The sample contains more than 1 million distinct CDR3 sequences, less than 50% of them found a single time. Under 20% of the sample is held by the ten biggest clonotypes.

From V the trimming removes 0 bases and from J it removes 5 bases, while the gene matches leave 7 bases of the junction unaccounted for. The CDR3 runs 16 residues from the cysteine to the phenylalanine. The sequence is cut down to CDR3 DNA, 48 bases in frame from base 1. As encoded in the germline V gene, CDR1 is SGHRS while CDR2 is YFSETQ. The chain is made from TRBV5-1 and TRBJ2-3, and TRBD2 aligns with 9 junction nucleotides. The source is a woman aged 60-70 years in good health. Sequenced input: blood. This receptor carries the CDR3 CASSLAPSGTEDTQYF. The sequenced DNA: TGCGCCAGCAGCTTGGCACCTAGCGGGACGGAAGATACGCAGTATTTT.